This T cell receptor beta chain was sequenced for a study of control samples from healthy donors and cancer patients. Generated by immunoSEQ multiplex PCR, the TCRdb table keeps only in-frame clones and is missing some. The sample records about 3,600 clones, approximately 80% being singletons. The CDR3 totals 13 residues. Trimming cost V 5 bases and J 0 bases, with 7 bases left between them. Germline CDR1 and CDR2: SGHAT and FQNNGV. Sequences were obtained from formalin-fixed, paraffin-embedded tissue. This clonotype originated in a female donor with melanoma. This chain joins TRBV11-2 and TRBJ1-1; D is unclear. CDR3 amino acids: CASSRRVNTEAFF. The DNA for the CDR3 is TGTGCCAGCAGCCGCCGAGTGAACACTGAAGCTTTCTTT.